The sequence of this T cell receptor (beta chain) was determined in a study of cytomegalovirus exposure and HLA in healthy donors. Notes on the study in general: An analysis that came later showed most CMV-associated TCR beta chains appearing HLA-restricted.

As to this clone: What it binds is not known.

Per the germline V gene, CDR1 is SGHKS and CDR2 is YYEKEE (reference sequence). The CDR3 totals 15 residues. The V gene lost 4 bases and the J gene lost 4 bases, with 15 bases spanning the gap. Amplification used 60 Vbeta primers and 13 Jbeta primers. Profiling relied on immunoSEQ multiplex PCR, and the TCRdb table lists in-frame clones only, not all of them. The table lists under 200,000 clones, 79% of them singletons, with 2% to 2.5% in the top ten. Sequencing was done on a sample of PBMCs. The rearrangement links TRBV5-5 to TRBJ1-5; possible D gene TRBD1, 5 bases. The source is a woman in her forties or fifties in good health and CMV-seronegative. The CDR3 protein is CASSPGTVSNQPQHF. CDR3 DNA sequence: TGTGCCAGCAGCCCGGGGACTGTAAGTAATCAGCCCCAGCATTTT.